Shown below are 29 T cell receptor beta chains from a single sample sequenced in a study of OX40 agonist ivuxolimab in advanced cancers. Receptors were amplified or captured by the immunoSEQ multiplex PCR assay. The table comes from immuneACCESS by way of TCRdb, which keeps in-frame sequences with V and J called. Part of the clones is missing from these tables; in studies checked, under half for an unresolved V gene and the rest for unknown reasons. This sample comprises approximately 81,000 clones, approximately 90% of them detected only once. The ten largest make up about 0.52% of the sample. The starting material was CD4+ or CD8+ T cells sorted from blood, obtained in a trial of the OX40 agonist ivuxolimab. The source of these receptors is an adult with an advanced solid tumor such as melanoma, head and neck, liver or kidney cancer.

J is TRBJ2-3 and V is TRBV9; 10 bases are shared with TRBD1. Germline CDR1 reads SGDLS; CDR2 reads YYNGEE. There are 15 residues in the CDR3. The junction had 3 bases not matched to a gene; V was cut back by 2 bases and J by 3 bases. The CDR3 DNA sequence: TGTGCCAGCAGCGTTGGGACAGGGGTGACAGATACGCAGTATTTT. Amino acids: CASSVGTGVTDTQYF. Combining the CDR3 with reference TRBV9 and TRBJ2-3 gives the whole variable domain DSGVTQTPKHLITATGQRVTLRCSPRSGDLSVYWYQQSLDQGLQFLIQYYNGEERAKGNILERFSAQQFPDLHSELNLSSLELGDSALYFCASSVGTGVTDTQYFGPGTRLTVL.

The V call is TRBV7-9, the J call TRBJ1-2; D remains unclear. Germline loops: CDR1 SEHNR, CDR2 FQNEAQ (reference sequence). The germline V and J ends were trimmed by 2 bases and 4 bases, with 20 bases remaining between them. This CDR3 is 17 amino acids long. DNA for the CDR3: TGTGCCAGCAGCTTAATCCCCGCGGGCCTGGGCGGCTATGGCTACACCTTC. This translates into CASSLIPAGLGGYGYTF.

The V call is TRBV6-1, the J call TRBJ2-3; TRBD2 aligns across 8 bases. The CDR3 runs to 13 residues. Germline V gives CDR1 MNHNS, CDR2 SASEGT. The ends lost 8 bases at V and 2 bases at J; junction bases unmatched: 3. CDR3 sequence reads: CASGTSYTDTQYF. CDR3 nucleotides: TGTGCCAGCGGGACTAGTTACACAGATACGCAGTATTTT.

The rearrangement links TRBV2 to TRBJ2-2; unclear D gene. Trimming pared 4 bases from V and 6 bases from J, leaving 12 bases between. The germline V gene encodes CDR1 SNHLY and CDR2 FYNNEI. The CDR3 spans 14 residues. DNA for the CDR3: TGTGCCAGCAGTGGAAGGGAAGTCCCCGGGGAGCTGTTTTTT. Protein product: CASSGREVPGELFF.

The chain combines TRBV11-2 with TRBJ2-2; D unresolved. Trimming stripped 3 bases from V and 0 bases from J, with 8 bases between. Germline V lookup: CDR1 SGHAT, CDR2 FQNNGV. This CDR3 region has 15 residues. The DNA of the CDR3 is TGTGCCAGCAGCTTTGAGTCCGCGAACACCGGGGAGCTGTTTTTT. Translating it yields CASSFESANTGELFF.

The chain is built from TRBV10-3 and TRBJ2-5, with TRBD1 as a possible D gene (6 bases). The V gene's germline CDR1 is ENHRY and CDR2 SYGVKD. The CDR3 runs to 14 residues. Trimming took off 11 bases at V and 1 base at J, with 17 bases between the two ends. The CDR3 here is CASSGATAQETQYF. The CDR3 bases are TGTGCCTCCTCAGGGGCCACAGCCCAAGAGACCCAGTACTTC.

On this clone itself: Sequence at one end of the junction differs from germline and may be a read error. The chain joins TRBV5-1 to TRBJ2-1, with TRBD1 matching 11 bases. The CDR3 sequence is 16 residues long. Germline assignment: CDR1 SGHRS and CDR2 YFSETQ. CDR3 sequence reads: CASSPPEDRGRNGQFF. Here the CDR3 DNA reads TGCGCCAGCAGCCCCCCCGAGGACAGGGGGCGAAATGGGCAGTTCTTC.

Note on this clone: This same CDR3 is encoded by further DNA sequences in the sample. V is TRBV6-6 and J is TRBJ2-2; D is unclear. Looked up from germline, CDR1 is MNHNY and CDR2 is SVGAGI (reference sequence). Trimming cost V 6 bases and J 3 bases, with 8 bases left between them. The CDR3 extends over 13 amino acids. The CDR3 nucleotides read TGTGCCAGCAGCTCTACGGACACCGGGGAGCTGTTTTTT. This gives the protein CASSSTDTGELFF.

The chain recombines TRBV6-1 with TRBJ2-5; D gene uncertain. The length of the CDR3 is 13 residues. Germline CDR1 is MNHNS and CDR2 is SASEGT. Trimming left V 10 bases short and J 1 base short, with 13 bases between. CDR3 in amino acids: CATSEAAQETQYF. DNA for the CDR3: TGTGCCACATCTGAGGCGGCCCAAGAGACCCAGTACTTC.

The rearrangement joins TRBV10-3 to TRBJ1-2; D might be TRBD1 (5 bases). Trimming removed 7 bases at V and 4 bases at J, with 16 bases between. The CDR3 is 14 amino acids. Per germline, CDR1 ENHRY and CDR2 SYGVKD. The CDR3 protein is CAITPLAGGYGYTF. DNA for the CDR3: TGTGCCATCACGCCATTGGCGGGGGGCTATGGCTACACCTTC.

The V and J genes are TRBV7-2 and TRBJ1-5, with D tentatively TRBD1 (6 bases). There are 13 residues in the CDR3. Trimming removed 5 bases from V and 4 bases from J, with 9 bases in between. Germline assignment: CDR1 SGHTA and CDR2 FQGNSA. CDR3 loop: CASSLQGNQPQHF. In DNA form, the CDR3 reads TGTGCCAGCAGCCTTCAGGGGAATCAGCCCCAGCATTTT.

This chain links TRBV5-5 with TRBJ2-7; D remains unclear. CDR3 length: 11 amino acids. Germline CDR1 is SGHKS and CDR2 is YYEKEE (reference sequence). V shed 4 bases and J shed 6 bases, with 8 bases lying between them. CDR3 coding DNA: TGTGCCAGCAGCCTAATAGGCGAGCAGTACTTC. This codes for CASSLIGEQYF.

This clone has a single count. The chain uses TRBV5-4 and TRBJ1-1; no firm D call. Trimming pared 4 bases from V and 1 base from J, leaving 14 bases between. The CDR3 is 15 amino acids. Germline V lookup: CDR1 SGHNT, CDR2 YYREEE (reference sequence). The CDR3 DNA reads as TGTGCCAGCAGCCCAGGACGGTTGACGAACACTGAAGCTTTCTTT. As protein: CASSPGRLTNTEAFF.

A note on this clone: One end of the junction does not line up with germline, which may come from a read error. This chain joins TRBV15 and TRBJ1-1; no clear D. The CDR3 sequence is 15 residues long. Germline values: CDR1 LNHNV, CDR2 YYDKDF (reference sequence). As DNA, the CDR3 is TGTGCCACCAGCAGTGGAGAGGTAATGAACGCTGAAGCTTTCTTT. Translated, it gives CATSSGEVMNAEAFF.

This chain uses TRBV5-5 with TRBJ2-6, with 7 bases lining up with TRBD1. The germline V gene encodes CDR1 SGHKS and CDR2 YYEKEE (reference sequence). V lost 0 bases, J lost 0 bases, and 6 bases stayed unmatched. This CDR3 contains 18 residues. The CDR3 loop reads CASSLGQGKHSGANVLTF. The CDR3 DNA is TGTGCCAGCAGCTTGGGACAGGGAAAACACTCTGGGGCCAACGTCCTGACTTTC. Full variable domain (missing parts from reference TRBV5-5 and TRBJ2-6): DAGVTQSPTHLIKTRGQQVTLRCSPISGHKSVSWYQQVLGQGPQFIFQYYEKEERGRGNFPDRFSARQFPNYSSELNVNALLLGDSALYLCASSLGQGKHSGANVLTFGAGSRLTVL.

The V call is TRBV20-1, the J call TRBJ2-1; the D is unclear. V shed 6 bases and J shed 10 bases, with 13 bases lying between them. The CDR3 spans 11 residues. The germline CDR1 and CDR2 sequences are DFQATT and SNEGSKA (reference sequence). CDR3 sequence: CSAHSFGEQFF. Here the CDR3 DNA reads TGCAGTGCCCACTCCTTCGGAGAGCAGTTCTTC.

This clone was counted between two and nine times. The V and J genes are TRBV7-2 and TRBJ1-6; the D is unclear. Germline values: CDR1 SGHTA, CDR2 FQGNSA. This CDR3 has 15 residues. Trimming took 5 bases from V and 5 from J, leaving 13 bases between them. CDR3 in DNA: TGTGCCAGCAGCCTCCTCCGGGCTGATAATTCACCCCTCCACTTT. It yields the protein CASSLLRADNSPLHF.

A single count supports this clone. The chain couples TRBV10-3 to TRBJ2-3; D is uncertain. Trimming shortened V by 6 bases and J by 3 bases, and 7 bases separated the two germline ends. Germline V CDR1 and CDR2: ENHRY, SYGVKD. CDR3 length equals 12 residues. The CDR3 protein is CAIRDETDTQYF. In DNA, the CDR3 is TGTGCCATCAGAGACGAGACAGATACGCAGTATTTT.

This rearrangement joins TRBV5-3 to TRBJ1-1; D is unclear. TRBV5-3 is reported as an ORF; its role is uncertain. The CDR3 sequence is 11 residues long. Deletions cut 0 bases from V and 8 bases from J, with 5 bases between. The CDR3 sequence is CARSLASEAFF. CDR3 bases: TGTGCCAGAAGCTTGGCCTCGGAAGCTTTCTTT.

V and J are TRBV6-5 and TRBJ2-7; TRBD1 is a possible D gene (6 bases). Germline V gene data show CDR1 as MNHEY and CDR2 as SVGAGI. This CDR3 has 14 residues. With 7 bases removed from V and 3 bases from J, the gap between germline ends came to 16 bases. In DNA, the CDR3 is TGTGCCAGCACAACTCCCAGGGACAACTACGAGCAGTACTTC. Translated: CASTTPRDNYEQYF.

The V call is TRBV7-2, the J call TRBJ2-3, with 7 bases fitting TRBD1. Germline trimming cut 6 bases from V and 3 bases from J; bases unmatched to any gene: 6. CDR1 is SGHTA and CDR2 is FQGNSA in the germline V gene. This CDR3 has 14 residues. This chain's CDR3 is CASRRGTVTDTQYF. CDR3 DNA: TGTGCCAGCAGGAGGGGGACAGTAACAGATACGCAGTATTTT.

The CDR3 DNA reads as TGTGCCAGCAGCGGAGCCCGGATAGAGACCCAGTACTTC. Residues: CASSGARIETQYF. V is TRBV9 and J is TRBJ2-5; no clear D. The germline CDR1 and CDR2 sequences are SGDLS and YYNGEE. The CDR3 length is 13 residues. The V gene lost 3 bases and the J gene lost 4 bases, with 10 bases spanning the gap.

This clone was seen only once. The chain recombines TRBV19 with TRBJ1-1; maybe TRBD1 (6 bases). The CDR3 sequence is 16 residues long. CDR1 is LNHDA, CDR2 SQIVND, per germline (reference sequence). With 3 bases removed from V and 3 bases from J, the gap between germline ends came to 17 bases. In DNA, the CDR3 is TGTGCCAGTAGTATTTATCCGGGGGCAGGAGACACTGAAGCTTTCTTT. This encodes CASSIYPGAGDTEAFF.

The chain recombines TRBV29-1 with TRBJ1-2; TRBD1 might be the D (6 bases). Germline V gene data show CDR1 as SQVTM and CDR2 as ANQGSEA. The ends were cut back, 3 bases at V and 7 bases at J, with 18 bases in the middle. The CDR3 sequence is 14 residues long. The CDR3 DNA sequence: TGCAGCGTTGACGTCGCAGGGGCTATGGGTGGCTACACCTTC. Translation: CSVDVAGAMGGYTF.

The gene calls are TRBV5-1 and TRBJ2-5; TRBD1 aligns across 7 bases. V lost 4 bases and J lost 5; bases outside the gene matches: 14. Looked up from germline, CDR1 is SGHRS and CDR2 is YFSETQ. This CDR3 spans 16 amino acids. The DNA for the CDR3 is TGCGCCAGCAGCGAAGGGGTTCGACAGGGTTGGGAGACCCAGTACTTC. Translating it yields CASSEGVRQGWETQYF.

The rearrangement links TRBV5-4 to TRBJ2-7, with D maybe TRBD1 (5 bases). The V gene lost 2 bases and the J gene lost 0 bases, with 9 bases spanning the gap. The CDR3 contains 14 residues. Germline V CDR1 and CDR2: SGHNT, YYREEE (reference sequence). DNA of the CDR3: TGTGCCAGCAGCTTACAGGTATCCTCCTACGAGCAGTACTTC. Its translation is CASSLQVSSYEQYF.

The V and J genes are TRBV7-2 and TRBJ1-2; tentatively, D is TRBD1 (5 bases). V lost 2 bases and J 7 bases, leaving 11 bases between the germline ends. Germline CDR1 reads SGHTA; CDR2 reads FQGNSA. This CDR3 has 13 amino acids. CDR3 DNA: TGTGCCAGCAGCTTACAGGGCTTAAGTGGCTACACCTTC. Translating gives CASSLQGLSGYTF.

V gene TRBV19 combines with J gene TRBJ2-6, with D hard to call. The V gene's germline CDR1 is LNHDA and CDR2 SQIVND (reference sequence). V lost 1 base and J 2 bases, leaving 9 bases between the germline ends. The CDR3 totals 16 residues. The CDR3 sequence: CASSIGGLPGANVLTF. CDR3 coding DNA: TGTGCCAGTAGTATAGGGGGTCTCCCTGGGGCCAACGTCCTGACTTTC.

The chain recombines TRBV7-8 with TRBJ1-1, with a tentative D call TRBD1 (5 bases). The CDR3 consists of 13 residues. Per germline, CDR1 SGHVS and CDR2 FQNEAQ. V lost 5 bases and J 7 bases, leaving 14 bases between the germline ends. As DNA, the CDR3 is TGTGCCAGCAGCCCGAGGGGCCGTATTGAAGCTTTCTTT. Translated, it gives CASSPRGRIEAFF.